A selection of T cell receptor beta chains follows, all from one sample in a study of CD8 T cells in ankylosing spondylitis. MiXCR, applied by TCRdb to the 5' RACE reads, yields one record per CDR3 protein. Here the sample spans more than 600,000 distinct CDR3 sequences, 15% to 20% being singletons. The sample consisted of blood, either unsorted or a sorted T cell fraction (not recorded which). These receptors originate from a male donor with ankylosing spondylitis. CDR3s include the opening cysteine and the closing phenylalanine or tryptophan. The order of the fields is V gene, D gene, J gene, clone size, CDR3 protein, CDR3 DNA. D genes are given only for firm matches. Rows give clone size only sometimes, using once, few, many, or a class for an expanded clone.

>TRBV20-1|TRBD1|TRBJ2-6|many
CSATDRFSGANVLTF
TGCAGTGCTACGGACAGGTTCTCTGGGGCCAACGTCCTGACTTTC
>TRBV6-1|TRBD2|TRBJ2-1|few
CASTVTSGGPNEQFF
TGTGCCAGCACGGTGACTAGCGGGGGCCCTAATGAGCAGTTCTTC
>TRBV6-2/TRBV6-3|NA|TRBJ2-1|NA
CASRGGPYPYNEQFF
TGTGCCAGCAGGGGGGGGCCCTACCCTTACAATGAGCAGTTCTTC
>TRBV5-1|TRBD2|TRBJ2-1|NA
CASSLRTSGVYNEQFF
TGCGCCAGCAGCTTACGTACTAGCGGGGTCTACAATGAGCAGTTCTTC
>TRBV21-1|NA|TRBJ1-4|NA
CASSKTLLDHTNEKLFF
TGTGCCAGCAGCAAAACCCTCTTAGATCACACTAATGAAAAACTGTTTTTT
>TRBV5-1|TRBD2|TRBJ2-1|NA
CASSQVPSGSLGYNEQFF
TGCGCCAGCAGCCAGGTTCCTAGCGGGAGCCTTGGGTACAATGAGCAGTTCTTC
>TRBV29-1|TRBD2|TRBJ2-3|NA
CSVGTSGMWDGTDTQYF
TGCAGCGTGGGGACTAGCGGGATGTGGGATGGCACAGATACGCAGTATTTT
>TRBV10-3|NA|TRBJ1-1|many
CAIRLSLNTEAFF
TGTGCCATCAGGCTTTCGCTGAACACTGAAGCTTTCTTT
>TRBV29-1|TRBD1|TRBJ1-1|NA
CSVIDREPEAFF
TGCAGCGTTATCGACAGGGAACCTGAAGCTTTCTTT
>TRBV30|TRBD1|TRBJ2-1|few
CAWSGGQAFNEQFF
TGTGCCTGGAGCGGGGGACAGGCTTTTAATGAGCAGTTCTTC
>TRBV10-3|NA|TRBJ2-7|few
CAISGQEGYEQYF
TGTGCCATCAGTGGACAGGAGGGCTACGAGCAGTACTTC
>TRBV27|NA|TRBJ2-3|NA
CASSCGVDTDTQYF
TGTGCCAGCAGTTGCGGGGTCGACACAGATACGCAGTATTTT
>TRBV2|NA|TRBJ2-3|NA
CASSEAVRASTDTQYF
TGTGCCAGCAGTGAAGCGGTCAGGGCCAGCACAGATACGCAGTATTTT
>TRBV20-1|TRBD2|TRBJ2-3|NA
CSAGGSGGHTDTQYF
TGCAGTGCGGGCGGTAGCGGGGGGCACACAGATACGCAGTATTTT
>TRBV12-3/TRBV12-4|NA|TRBJ1-3|many
CASSLGVGTGNTIYF
TGTGCCAGCAGTTTAGGGGTTGGCACTGGAAACACCATATATTTT
>TRBV28|NA|TRBJ1-2|NA
CASRAGDYGYTF
TGTGCCAGCAGGGCGGGAGACTATGGCTACACCTTC
>TRBV4-1|TRBD2|TRBJ2-2|NA
CASSQKLAGNTGELFF
TGCGCCAGCAGCCAGAAACTAGCGGGGAACACCGGGGAGCTGTTTTTT
>TRBV2|TRBD1|TRBJ2-1|NA
CASSLSGQGNNEQFF
TGTGCCAGCAGTCTTTCGGGACAGGGGAACAATGAGCAGTTCTTC
>TRBV29-1|NA|TRBJ2-1|NA
CSEGTSPSSYNEQFF
TGCAGCGAAGGGACTTCCCCGAGCTCCTACAATGAGCAGTTCTTC
>TRBV3-1|NA|TRBJ1-1|many
CASSQELGTEAFF
TGTGCCAGCAGCCAAGAGCTGGGCACTGAAGCTTTCTTT
>TRBV3-1|NA|TRBJ2-7|NA
CASSLEWAGSHEQYF
TGTGCCAGCAGCCTCGAGTGGGCAGGGAGCCACGAGCAGTACTTC
>TRBV20-1|NA|TRBJ1-1|few
CSARAVRGKNTEAFF
TGCAGTGCTAGAGCCGTTCGGGGGAAGAACACTGAAGCTTTCTTT
>TRBV20-1|TRBD2|TRBJ2-5|few
CSARLTSGRKETQYF
TGCAGTGCTAGATTGACTAGCGGGAGGAAAGAGACCCAGTACTTC
>TRBV12-3/TRBV12-4|TRBD1|TRBJ1-5|few
CASSGGQTNNQPQHF
TGTGCCAGCAGTGGGGGACAGACCAACAATCAGCCCCAGCATTTT
>TRBV12-3/TRBV12-4|NA|TRBJ1-1|NA
CASSSRQTLNTEAFF
TGTGCCAGCAGTTCGCGACAGACCTTGAACACTGAAGCTTTCTTT
>TRBV4-1|NA|TRBJ1-6|NA
CASSQAGVVYNSPLHF
TGCGCCAGCAGCCAAGCGGGAGTTGTCTATAATTCACCCCTCCACTTT
>TRBV7-2|NA|TRBJ2-3|few
CASKSTENTQYF
TGTGCCTCCAAATCGACCGAGAATACGCAGTATTTT
>TRBV7-2|NA|TRBJ2-1|few
CASSLVSVYNEQFF
TGTGCCAGCAGCTTAGTTTCGGTTTACAATGAGCAGTTCTTC
>TRBV3-1|TRBD2|TRBJ2-1|few
CASSGLEEGEQFF
TGTGCCAGCAGCGGACTAGAGGAGGGTGAGCAGTTCTTC
>TRBV20-1|TRBD2|TRBJ2-7|few
CSAREGTSAYEQYF
TGCAGTGCTAGAGAGGGGACTAGCGCCTACGAGCAGTACTTC
>TRBV7-3|NA|TRBJ1-3|NA
CASSFGGGNTIYF
TGTGCCAGCAGCTTCGGGGGCGGAAACACCATATATTTT
>TRBV9|NA|TRBJ2-3|NA
CASSGRLSGPPTQYF
TGTGCCAGCAGCGGACGGCTCTCCGGCCCGCCTACGCAGTATTTT
>TRBV12-3/TRBV12-4|TRBD2|TRBJ2-1|NA
CASSLTSGGDNEQFF
TGTGCCAGCAGCCTAACTAGCGGGGGGGACAATGAGCAGTTCTTC
>TRBV10-3|NA|TRBJ1-1|NA
CATARTDKNTEAFF
TGTGCCACTGCGCGGACAGATAAGAACACTGAAGCTTTCTTT
>TRBV7-2|TRBD1|TRBJ2-1|few
CASSLAGTEVGDEQFF
TGTGCCAGCAGCTTAGCCGGGACAGAGGTGGGAGATGAGCAGTTCTTC
>TRBV19|TRBD2|TRBJ2-3|few
CASSLTGTKTTDTQYF
TGTGCCAGTAGCCTCACCGGGACTAAAACCACAGATACGCAGTATTTT
>TRBV18|TRBD1|TRBJ1-2|NA
CASSLWDSTNYGYTF
TGTGCCAGCTCACTTTGGGACAGCACTAACTATGGCTACACCTTC
>TRBV27|NA|TRBJ2-3|few
CASSLSTQATDTQYF
TGTGCCAGCAGTTTATCAACCCAAGCCACAGATACGCAGTATTTT
>TRBV27|NA|TRBJ1-5|few
CASRMTGDNQPQHF
TGTGCCAGCAGAATGACCGGGGACAATCAGCCCCAGCATTTT
>TRBV20-1|NA|TRBJ2-2|many
CSARGSAIGELFF
TGCAGTGCTAGAGGTAGTGCCATAGGGGAGCTGTTTTTT
>TRBV5-6|TRBD1|TRBJ1-1|NA
CASSSGQDNTEAFF
TGTGCCAGCAGCTCCGGACAGGATAACACTGAAGCTTTCTTT
>TRBV7-9|NA|TRBJ2-3|many
CASSLLGDTQYF
TGTGCCAGCAGCTTATTGGGAGATACGCAGTATTTT
>TRBV6-1|NA|TRBJ1-2|NA
CASTQRGDYGYTF
TGTGCCAGCACCCAAAGGGGGGACTATGGCTACACCTTC
>TRBV19|TRBD2|TRBJ2-3|few
CASNGGLAVTDTQYF
TGTGCCAGTAATGGGGGACTAGCGGTCACAGATACGCAGTATTTT
>TRBV5-1|TRBD1|TRBJ2-2|NA
CASTSRDRATGELFF
TGCGCCAGCACCTCCCGGGACAGGGCCACCGGGGAGCTGTTTTTT
>TRBV10-2|TRBD1|TRBJ1-3|NA
CASRDREISGNTIYF
TGCGCCAGCCGCGACAGGGAGATCTCTGGAAACACCATATATTTT
>TRBV20-1|TRBD2|TRBJ2-5|NA
CSAWGLAGVAVTQYF
TGCAGTGCTTGGGGACTAGCGGGAGTAGCAGTGACCCAGTACTTC